This TCR beta chain was recorded in a study of immune characterization of retroperitoneal liposarcoma. MiXCR, run by TCRdb on the PCR reads, gives a single entry per CDR3 protein. This table has more than 10,000 distinct CDR3 sequences, around 50% appearing once. This CDR3 has 15 residues. V shed 6 bases and J shed 4 bases, with 18 bases lying between them. The germline CDR1 and CDR2 sequences are MGHDK and SYGVNS. The sample was tumor tissue. The chain couples TRBV25-1 to TRBJ2-5; possibly TRBD1 for D (5 bases). This clonotype was obtained from a female donor with retroperitoneal liposarcoma. CDR3 region: CASSVKGAVGETQYF. CDR3 nucleotide sequence: TGTGCCAGCAGCGTAAAAGGGGCAGTGGGAGAGACCCAGTACTTC.